The 4 T cell receptor beta chains below all came from one sample that was sequenced in a study of metastatic and nonmetastatic thyroid tumors. Through MiXCR, TCRdb re-clonotyped the PCR reads. The table records roughly 13,000 clones, around a quarter of them present only once. Each patient came to thyroid surgery without any prior treatment (of any kind). Sequenced input: blood. The receptor set was obtained from a female donor with papillary thyroid cancer or a benign thyroid nodule (not recorded which). Some clones in this sample may be carry-over from other donors' samples.

V and J are TRBV7-2 and TRBJ2-1; TRBD1 matches at 7 bases. Unmatched junction bases numbered 1, after V lost 4 bases and J lost 4 bases. This CDR3 is 13 amino acids long. Germline values: CDR1 SGHTA, CDR2 FQGNSA. The chain's CDR3 is CASSSQGYNEQFF. Written as DNA, the CDR3 is TGTGCCAGCAGCTCACAGGGGTACAATGAGCAGTTCTTC.

This clone was observed a handful of times. A clone one base away is much larger, so this may be a read error. The V gene is TRBV4-3, the J gene TRBJ2-3; 9 bases are a match to TRBD1. J was trimmed by 4 bases and V by 3 bases; bases with no gene match: 8. Germline loops: CDR1 LGHNA, CDR2 YSLEER. This CDR3 region has 16 residues. CDR3 bases: TGCGCCAGCAGCCAGGCTGGGACAGGGCGCGCAGATACGCAGTATTTT. This gives the protein CASSQAGTGRADTQYF.

In its sample, this clone ranks as hyperexpanded. The CDR3, as DNA: TGTGCCAGCAGTTTGACTAGCGGGGCCCTCACAGATACGCAGTATTTT. Its protein is CASSLTSGALTDTQYF. This chain joins TRBV6-1 and TRBJ2-3; 11 bases fit TRBD2. Trimming at V came to 5 bases and at J to 2 bases, leaving 6 bases not matched to a gene. This CDR3 comprises 16 residues. The germline V gene encodes CDR1 MNHNS and CDR2 SASEGT.

The chain uses TRBV5-1 and TRBJ1-2; D is possibly TRBD1 (6 bases). The CDR3 spans 12 residues. Deletions cut 3 bases from V and 8 bases from J, with 11 bases between. CDR1 SGHRS and CDR2 YFSETQ come from the germline V gene. The CDR3 reads CASSYEGEGYTF. CDR3 in DNA: TGCGCCAGCAGCTATGAGGGGGAGGGCTACACCTTC.